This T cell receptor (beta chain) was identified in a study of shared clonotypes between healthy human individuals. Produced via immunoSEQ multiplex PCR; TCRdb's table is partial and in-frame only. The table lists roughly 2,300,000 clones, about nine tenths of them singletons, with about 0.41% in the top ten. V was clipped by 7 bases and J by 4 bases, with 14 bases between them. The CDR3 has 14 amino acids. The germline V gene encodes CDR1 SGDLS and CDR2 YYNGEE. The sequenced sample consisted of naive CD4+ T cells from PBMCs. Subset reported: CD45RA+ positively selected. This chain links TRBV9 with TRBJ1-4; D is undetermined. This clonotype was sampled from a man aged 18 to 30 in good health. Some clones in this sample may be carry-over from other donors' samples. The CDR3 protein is CASAPAQYNEKLFF. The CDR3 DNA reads TGTGCCAGCGCCCCCGCGCAGTATAATGAAAAACTGTTTTTT.